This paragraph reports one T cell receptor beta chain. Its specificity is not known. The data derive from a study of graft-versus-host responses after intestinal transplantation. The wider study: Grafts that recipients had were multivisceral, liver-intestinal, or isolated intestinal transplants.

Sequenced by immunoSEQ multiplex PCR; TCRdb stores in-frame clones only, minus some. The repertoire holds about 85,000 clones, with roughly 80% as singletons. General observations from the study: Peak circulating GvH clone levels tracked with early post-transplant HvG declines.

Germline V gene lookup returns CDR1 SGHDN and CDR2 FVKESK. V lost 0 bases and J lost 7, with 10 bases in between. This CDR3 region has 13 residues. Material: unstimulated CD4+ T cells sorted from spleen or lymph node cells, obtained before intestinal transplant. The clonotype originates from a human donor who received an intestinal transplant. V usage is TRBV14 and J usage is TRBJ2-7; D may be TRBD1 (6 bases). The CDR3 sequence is CASSQDWGREQYF. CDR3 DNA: TGTGCCAGCAGCCAAGACTGGGGGCGGGAGCAGTACTTC. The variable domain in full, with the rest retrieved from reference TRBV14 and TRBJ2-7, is EAGVTQFPSHSVIEKGQTVTLRCDPISGHDNLYWYRRVMGKEIKFLLHFVKESKQDESGMPNNRFLAERTGGTYSTLKVQPAELEDSGVYFCASSQDWGREQYFGPGTRLTVT.